This entry concerns a single T cell receptor (beta chain). This sample is part of a study of blood T cell repertoires in COVID-19. Those enrolled, adults aged roughly 18 to 100 years, came from some 25 US areas. Participants' reported clinical history set cohort assignment. The CDR3 is 15 residues long. The germline gives CDR1 MRHNA, CDR2 SNTAGT. V shed 10 bases and J 0 bases; nucleotides not matched to a gene: 11. In the original workflow: Scientists estimated how many nucleated cells there were by amplifying reference gene primers. The protocol was immunoSEQ multiplex PCR, while the TCRdb copy is restricted to in-frame clones and leaves out a portion. Clone size and V and J calls were adopted from that table, with D and trimming inferred from the DNA. This table holds 270,000 or so clones, roughly 86% found once.

Material for sequencing was PBMCs or T cells enriched from blood (not recorded which). V is TRBV6-4 and J is TRBJ2-7, with TRBD2 matching over 8 bases. The source is a young woman who had recovered from COVID-19. CDR3 sequence reads: CATSPLAGSSYEQYF. CDR3 DNA: TGTGCCACCTCCCCCTTAGCGGGATCCTCCTACGAGCAGTACTTC.